A single sample is the source of the 25 T cell receptor beta chains below, sequenced in a study of siplizumab effects on memory and regulatory T cells. TCRdb keeps only in-frame clones here, not all; method: immunoSEQ multiplex PCR. The sample records 85,000 to 95,000 clones, about 94% being singletons. The sample comprised non-Treg CD4+ T cells sorted from blood. The receptor set was obtained from a human donor in good health.

J is TRBJ2-7 and V is TRBV27; D perhaps matches TRBD1 (6 bases). The V gene lost 6 bases and the J gene lost 0 bases, with 12 bases spanning the gap. Looked up from germline, CDR1 is MNHEY and CDR2 is SMNVEV (reference sequence). The CDR3 covers 14 residues. In DNA form, the CDR3 reads TGTGCCAGCAGACCACAGGGACGCTCCTACGAGCAGTACTTC. This codes for CASRPQGRSYEQYF.

This chain uses TRBV9 with TRBJ1-4; D gene uncertain. V lost 4 bases to trimming and J lost 0 bases, with 10 bases between them. CDR1 is SGDLS, CDR2 YYNGEE, per germline. The CDR3 is made up of 15 amino acids. This chain's CDR3 is CASSQGRSTNEKLFF. The DNA for the CDR3 is TGTGCCAGCAGCCAAGGCAGATCAACTAATGAAAAACTGTTTTTT.

The CDR3 DNA reads as TGTGCCAGCAGCTTAGCCTCGGGGGGGTTGTACCAAGAGACCCAGTACTTC. Translating gives CASSLASGGLYQETQYF. V usage is TRBV11-1 and J usage is TRBJ2-5, with 8 bases identical to TRBD2. The CDR3 has 17 residues. Per the germline V gene, CDR1 is SGHAT and CDR2 is FQDESV (reference sequence). V shed 0 bases and J 0 bases; nucleotides not matched to a gene: 6.

The chain recombines TRBV30 with TRBJ1-1, with D perhaps TRBD1 (6 bases). The germline V and J ends were trimmed by 3 bases and 5 bases, with 10 bases remaining between them. CDR1 is GTSNPN and CDR2 is SVGIG in the germline V gene (reference sequence). CDR3 length equals 12 residues. The CDR3 spells CAWRRGRTEAFF. In nucleotides, the CDR3 is TGTGCCTGGAGGAGGGGGAGGACTGAAGCTTTCTTT.

V usage is TRBV6-5 and J usage is TRBJ1-5, with D maybe TRBD1 (5 bases). The CDR3 consists of 14 residues. The ends were cut back, 5 bases at V and 4 bases at J, with 12 bases in the middle. Germline lookup yields CDR1 MNHEY and CDR2 SVGAGI. The CDR3 region has the DNA TGTGCCAGCAGTAAGGGGACGGGAAATCAGCCCCAGCATTTT. This encodes CASSKGTGNQPQHF.

This clone occurred a few times. This chain links TRBV14 with TRBJ2-7, with 7 bases matching TRBD1. The germline V gene has CDR1 SGHDN and CDR2 FVKESK. The V segment lost 5 bases and the J segment 2 bases; nucleotides outside the gene matches: 6. The CDR3 totals 14 residues. The chain's CDR3 is CASSTLTGTYEQYF. The CDR3 region has the DNA TGTGCCAGCAGCACCCTGACAGGGACCTACGAGCAGTACTTC. Complete variable domain (other parts from reference TRBV14 and TRBJ2-7): EAGVTQFPSHSVIEKGQTVTLRCDPISGHDNLYWYRRVMGKEIKFLLHFVKESKQDESGMPNNRFLAERTGGTYSTLKVQPAELEDSGVYFCASSTLTGTYEQYFGPGTRLTVT.

The chain links TRBV11-2 to TRBJ2-2; TRBD1 aligns across 11 bases. The CDR3 is made up of 18 amino acids. The J segment lost 1 base and the V segment lost 2 bases, leaving 6 bases of the junction unmatched. CDR1 SGHAT and CDR2 FQNNGV come from the germline V gene. The CDR3 DNA is TGTGCCAGCAGCTTAACCGGGACAGGGGGTTGGAACACCGGGGAGCTGTTTTTT. The encoded protein is CASSLTGTGGWNTGELFF. Complete variable domain (other parts from reference TRBV11-2 and TRBJ2-2): EAGVAQSPRYKIIEKRQSVAFWCNPISGHATLYWYQQILGQGPKLLIQFQNNGVVDDSQLPKDRFSAERLKGVDSTLKIQPAKLEDSAVYLCASSLTGTGGWNTGELFFGEGSRLTVL.

A word on this clone: The same CDR3 arises from other DNA sequences in this sample as well. The chain is built from TRBV6-1 and TRBJ2-7, with TRBD1 matching over 9 bases. The CDR3 extends over 14 amino acids. Unmatched junction bases numbered 5, after V lost 4 bases and J lost 4 bases. The germline gives CDR1 MNHNS, CDR2 SASEGT. The chain's CDR3 is CASSAGTGTYEQYF. The CDR3 DNA is TGTGCCAGCAGTGCCGGGACAGGGACTTACGAGCAGTACTTC.

The chain employs TRBV15 and TRBJ1-1; possibly TRBD1 for D (5 bases). V gave up 0 bases and J gave up 5 bases, with 16 bases separating them. Germline loops: CDR1 LNHNV, CDR2 YYDKDF (reference sequence). The CDR3 has 16 amino acids. The CDR3 nucleotides are TGTGCCACCAGCAGAGATCGGGGGGTCGGGCGGACTGAAGCTTTCTTT. Protein: CATSRDRGVGRTEAFF.

V gene TRBV9 combines with J gene TRBJ2-3, with TRBD2 as a possible D gene (6 bases). Trimming cost V 0 bases and J 6 bases, with 8 bases left between them. From germline, CDR1 is SGDLS and CDR2 YYNGEE. The CDR3 spans 13 residues. CDR3 amino acids: CASSVGLGDTQYF. In DNA form, the CDR3 reads TGTGCCAGCAGCGTAGGACTAGGGGATACGCAGTATTTT. The entire variable domain, with the rest obtained from reference TRBV9 and TRBJ2-3, is as follows: DSGVTQTPKHLITATGQRVTLRCSPRSGDLSVYWYQQSLDQGLQFLIQYYNGEERAKGNILERFSAQQFPDLHSELNLSSLELGDSALYFCASSVGLGDTQYFGPGTRLTVL.

The J gene is TRBJ1-2, the V gene TRBV4-1; D is undetermined. Germline CDR1 reads MGHRA; CDR2 reads YSYEKL. V was trimmed by 1 base and J by 7 bases, leaving 4 bases between them. The CDR3 consists of 11 residues. This chain's CDR3 is CASSQGSGYTF. CDR3 sequence (DNA): TGCGCCAGCAGCCAAGGGTCTGGCTACACCTTC.

J is TRBJ2-1 and V is TRBV20-1; D call uncertain. The CDR3 runs 11 residues. The germline gives CDR1 DFQATT, CDR2 SNEGSKA (reference sequence). V was trimmed by 0 bases and J by 7 bases, leaving 4 bases between them. Here the CDR3 DNA reads TGCAGTGCTAGAGATCGGAATGAGCAGTTCTTC. Its protein is CSARDRNEQFF.

In this sample, this clone turned up a few times. The genes are TRBV30 and TRBJ1-1; TRBD1 is a possible D gene (5 bases). The ends were cut back, 4 bases at V and 1 base at J, with 16 bases in the middle. This CDR3 comprises 15 residues. CDR1 is GTSNPN and CDR2 is SVGIG in the germline V gene (reference sequence). The CDR3 here is CAWNNWGGRNTEAFF. The DNA of the CDR3 is TGTGCCTGGAATAATTGGGGGGGACGGAACACTGAAGCTTTCTTT. Looking up the rest from reference TRBV30 and TRBJ1-1 gives the full variable domain: SQTIHQWPATLVQPVGSPLSLECTVEGTSNPNLYWYRQAAGRGLQLLFYSVGIGQISSEVPQNLSASRPQDRQFILSSKKLLLSDSGFYLCAWNNWGGRNTEAFFGQGTRLTVV.

This clone was observed a single time. This chain connects TRBV30 to TRBJ2-2; D gene unclear. Trimming pared 0 bases from V and 6 bases from J, leaving 8 bases between. Germline CDR1 reads GTSNPN; CDR2 reads SVGIG (reference sequence). The CDR3 loop spans 13 amino acids. The CDR3, as DNA: TGTGCCTGGAGTGTACGAGTGGCCGGGGAGCTGTTTTTT. Residues: CAWSVRVAGELFF.

This sequence joins TRBV6-1 and TRBJ2-7; D is unclear. CDR3 length equals 11 residues. CDR1 and CDR2 (germline): MNHNS, SASEGT. V was trimmed by 5 bases and J by 5 bases, leaving 7 bases between them. The CDR3 reads CASSSLDEQYF. The CDR3 region has the DNA TGTGCCAGCAGTTCGCTCGACGAGCAGTACTTC.

The genes are TRBV6-6 and TRBJ2-1, with D uncertain. This CDR3 is 16 amino acids long. V was trimmed by 6 bases and J by 1 base, leaving 16 bases between them. Germline V lookup: CDR1 MNHNY, CDR2 SVGAGI (reference sequence). The CDR3 sequence is CASRTDPPLSYNEQFF. CDR3 nucleotide sequence: TGTGCCAGCAGAACCGATCCACCCCTATCCTACAATGAGCAGTTCTTC.

V and J are TRBV6-6 and TRBJ2-3; D possibly corresponds to TRBD2 (6 bases). Looked up from germline, CDR1 is MNHNY and CDR2 is SVGAGI (reference sequence). Trimming removed 8 bases at V and 6 bases at J, with 21 bases between. This CDR3 region has 15 residues. CDR3 bases: TGTGCCAGCTTTTACGGGACTTCTCGGAGCGATACGCAGTATTTT. Residues: CASFYGTSRSDTQYF.

This chain joins TRBV7-2 and TRBJ1-3, with D perhaps TRBD1 (5 bases). CDR1 and CDR2 from the germline V gene are SGHTA and FQGNSA. Trimming pared 2 bases from V and 0 bases from J, leaving 20 bases between. CDR3 length: 19 residues. CDR3 coding DNA: TGTGCCAGCAGCTTAAATCGGCAGGGCGCCCCGAGCTCTGGAAACACCATATATTTT. This translates into CASSLNRQGAPSSGNTIYF. Supplemented by reference TRBV7-2 and TRBJ1-3, the full variable domain reads GAGVSQSPSNKVTEKGKDVELRCDPISGHTALYWYRQSLGQGLEFLIYFQGNSAPDKSGLPSDRFSAERTGGSVSTLTIQRTQQEDSAVYLCASSLNRQGAPSSGNTIYFGEGSWLTVV.

The chain employs TRBV6-1 and TRBJ1-4; D unresolved. The CDR3 consists of 14 residues. Germline CDR1 and CDR2: MNHNS and SASEGT. V lost 8 bases to trimming and J lost 0 bases, with 10 bases between them. The CDR3 DNA is TGTGCCAGCGGGTGGGGTTCAACTAATGAAAAACTGTTTTTT. This codes for CASGWGSTNEKLFF.

The chain combines TRBV2 with TRBJ2-5; D perhaps matches TRBD1 (5 bases). The germline V and J ends were trimmed by 0 bases and 1 base, with 9 bases remaining between them. There are 15 residues in the CDR3. Germline V lookup: CDR1 SNHLY, CDR2 FYNNEI. DNA of the CDR3: TGTGCCAGCAGTGAAGCGGGGCTGCTCCAAGAGACCCAGTACTTC. This gives the protein CASSEAGLLQETQYF.

V usage is TRBV7-8 and J usage is TRBJ1-1; TRBD1 is a possible D gene (6 bases). Germline-derived CDR1 and CDR2 are SGHVS and FQNEAQ. CDR3 length equals 20 residues. V was trimmed by 1 base and J by 1 base, leaving 25 bases between them. CDR3 DNA sequence: TGTGCCAGCAGCTTAGTTCGTTTTAATAGCGGACAGAGAACGAACACTGAAGCTTTCTTT. The encoded protein is CASSLVRFNSGQRTNTEAFF.

This chain connects TRBV5-1 to TRBJ2-7; 10 nucleotides align to TRBD1. CDR1 is SGHRS and CDR2 is YFSETQ in the germline V gene. The CDR3 is 15 residues long. Trimming at V came to 4 bases and at J to 2 bases, leaving 6 bases not matched to a gene. The CDR3 DNA reads TGCGCCAGCAGCGTTGCCGGGACAGGGGCCTACGAGCAGTACTTC. Protein sequence: CASSVAGTGAYEQYF.

The rearrangement uses TRBV5-8 and TRBJ1-1; D remains unclear. V was pared by 4 bases and J by 6 bases, with 10 bases between. The germline gives CDR1 SGHTS, CDR2 YDEGEE. This CDR3 contains 12 residues. The CDR3 reads CASSRREAEAFF. The CDR3, as DNA: TGTGCCAGCAGCAGACGGGAAGCTGAAGCTTTCTTT.

The chain employs TRBV5-1 and TRBJ2-7; TRBD2 aligns across 9 bases. The germline V gene encodes CDR1 SGHRS and CDR2 YFSETQ. The CDR3 spans 17 residues. With V trimmed by 4 bases and J by 5 bases, 16 bases remained unmatched. The CDR3 sequence is CASSRGGGGALLDEQYF. In nucleotides, the CDR3 is TGCGCCAGCAGCCGTGGAGGCGGGGGGGCTTTGTTGGACGAGCAGTACTTC.

The count of this clone is one. The chain is built from TRBV6-5 and TRBJ2-7; 9 nucleotides align to TRBD1. Germline CDR1 MNHEY, CDR2 SVGAGI. Trimming cost V 5 bases and J 5 bases; bases outside gene matches: 1. This CDR3 contains 12 residues. The CDR3 nucleotides read TGTGCCAGCAGTACAGGGGGCAACGAGCAGTACTTC. Encoded protein: CASSTGGNEQYF.